This TCR beta chain was captured by sequencing in a study of identical twins. As to this clonotype: What it binds is not known.

Template switching, a step in the protocol, added a universal primer site, and cDNA carried unique molecular identifiers. TCRdb reanalysed the 5' RACE reads using MiXCR and keeps one entry per CDR3 protein. The sample shows about 690,000 distinct CDR3 sequences, 6.1% of them seen only once. Healthy Caucasians, and only they, were the donors. Study-level points and caveats: It was possible that invariant MAIT and iNKT cells partly confounded the zero-insertion analyses.

Germline assignment: CDR1 LGHDT and CDR2 YNNKEL (reference sequence). CDR3 length: 19 residues. Trimming removed 1 base from V and 1 base from J; junction bases left unmatched: 7. What was sequenced was naive T cells sorted from blood. The clonotype comes from a man aged 18 to 30 in good health. The V call is TRBV3-1, the J call TRBJ2-2; the match to TRBD2 covers 12 bases. CDR3 loop: CASSQGLAGVRGNTGELFF. The DNA for the CDR3 is TGTGCCAGCAGCCAAGGACTAGCGGGAGTACGAGGGAACACCGGGGAGCTGTTTTTT.